The entry that follows covers one T cell receptor beta chain sequence. Adults between roughly 18 and 95 years of age took part from 24 US areas. Trimming cost V 6 bases and J 9 bases, with 11 bases left between them. The CDR3 is made up of 12 amino acids. The germline V gene encodes CDR1 KGHDR and CDR2 SFDVKD. These data belong to a study of blood T cell repertoires in COVID-19. Sequencing was performed with immunoSEQ multiplex PCR; in TCRdb, only in-frame clones are kept and a portion is missing. The table lists fewer than 250,000 clones, roughly 83% of them singletons. The sequence came from a woman in her thirties who had recovered from COVID-19. Sequences were obtained from PBMCs or T cells enriched from blood (not recorded which). The chain carries TRBV24-1 and TRBJ1-5; D is unresolved. CDR3 residues: CATSTPNRPQHF. As DNA, the CDR3 is TGTGCCACCAGTACCCCCAATAGGCCCCAGCATTTT.